What follows is one T cell receptor beta chain and its context. Its antigen is undetermined. The sample belongs to a study of cytomegalovirus exposure and HLA in healthy donors. The wider study: Approximately 170 million T cells yielded around 120 million unique TCR beta sequences in earlier analysis.

Amplification used 60 Vbeta primers and 13 Jbeta primers. Clones were read by immunoSEQ multiplex PCR, and TCRdb kept only the in-frame ones, dropping some. The sample has approximately 120,000 clones; around four fifths are singletons. The CDR3 contains 15 residues. Trimming took off 0 bases at V and 0 bases at J, with 6 bases between the two ends. Germline CDR1 is SGHAT and CDR2 is FQNNGV. General study points: Association of 15,000 to 20,000 TCR beta sequences with HLA alleles was found at 0.05 false discovery rate in a later analysis.

Donors sampled were nominally healthy, though unrecorded immune exposures were likely. The sequenced sample consisted of PBMCs. The sequence came from a young man in good health and CMV-seropositive. The genes are TRBV11-2 and TRBJ1-3; D uncertain. The CDR3 DNA follows: TGTGCCAGCAGCTTAGAATGGAGCTCTGGAAACACCATATATTTT. Translation: CASSLEWSSGNTIYF.